This T cell receptor beta chain was captured in a study of vaccination effects on CD4 cells after COVID-19. General study results and limits: Of the vaccine-induced clones from healthy vaccinees, merely 1 of 255 recognized common cold coronaviruses as well.

V was clipped by 4 bases and J by 6 bases, with 19 bases between them. Germline loops: CDR1 LGHDT, CDR2 YNNKEL (reference sequence). CDR3 length: 16 residues. This clone was observed a handful of times. The antigen is undetermined. Viral peptide pools were used in the ViraFEST assay to expand antigen-specific CD4+ T cells, and sequencing came afterward. It was after around 10 days of culture that CD4+ T cells were isolated. All participants had two doses of either the BNT162b2 or mRNA-1273 vaccine. Having tested negative for nucleocapsid antibodies, the vaccine recipients showed no prior SARS-CoV-2 infection. The data were produced by immunoSEQ multiplex PCR, yet TCRdb's version contains in-frame clones alone and is incomplete. Among 30,000 or so clones listed, 72% were seen once.

The sequence was obtained from a human donor who received a COVID-19 vaccine. This specimen was CD4+ T cells from PBMCs cultured with HCoV-229E spike peptides, taken after COVID-19 vaccination. The chain combines TRBV3-1 (or the pseudogene TRBV3-2) with TRBJ2-1, with D maybe TRBD2 (5 bases). CDR3 region: CASSRSDSALANEQFF. In DNA, the CDR3 is TGTGCCAGCAGCCGATCGGACTCCGCTTTGGCCAATGAGCAGTTCTTC.